The source of this T cell receptor (beta chain) is a study of tumor-infiltrating lymphocytes in localized non-small cell lung cancer. Study-wide background: Tumor tissue and non-adjacent uninvolved lung came from each patient.

Study-wide results and limits: Different pieces of the same tissue went to different assays, confounding technical variation with intratumor heterogeneity.

This clone was counted a few times. What it binds is not known. This table comes from immunoSEQ multiplex PCR, and its TCRdb copy is limited to in-frame clones, with some not included. This repertoire shows about 12,000 clones, more than 70% found once; its top ten account for around 13%. V lost 4 bases to trimming and J lost 0 bases, with 6 bases between them. Germline CDR1 and CDR2: LNHDA and SQIVND (reference sequence). The CDR3 is made up of 14 amino acids. This clonotype was obtained from a human donor with non-small cell lung cancer. The sequencing sample was made of lung tumor tissue. This chain connects TRBV19 to TRBJ2-2, with D maybe TRBD1 (5 bases). CDR3 sequence reads: CASSRQPNTGELFF. CDR3 sequence (DNA): TGTGCCAGTAGTAGACAGCCGAACACCGGGGAGCTGTTTTTT.